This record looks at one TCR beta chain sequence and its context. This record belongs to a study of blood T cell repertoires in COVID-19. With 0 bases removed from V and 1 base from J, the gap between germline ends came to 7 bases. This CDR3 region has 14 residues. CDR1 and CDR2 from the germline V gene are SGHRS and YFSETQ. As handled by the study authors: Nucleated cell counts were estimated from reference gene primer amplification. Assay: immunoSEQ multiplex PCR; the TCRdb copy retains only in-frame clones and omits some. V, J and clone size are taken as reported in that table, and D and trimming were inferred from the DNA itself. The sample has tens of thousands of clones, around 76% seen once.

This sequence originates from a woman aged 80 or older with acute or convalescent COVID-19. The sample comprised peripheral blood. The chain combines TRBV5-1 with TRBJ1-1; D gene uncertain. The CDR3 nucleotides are TGCGCCAGCAGCTTGGTGTCAGGGAACACTGAAGCTTTCTTT. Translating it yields CASSLVSGNTEAFF.